Listed below are T cell receptor beta chains from one sample, sequenced in a study of OX40 agonist ivuxolimab in advanced cancers. Sequenced by immunoSEQ multiplex PCR; TCRdb stores in-frame clones only, minus some. This sample has about 59,000 clones, with roughly 89% found just once. The material sequenced was CD4+ or CD8+ T cells sorted from blood, taken in a trial of the OX40 agonist ivuxolimab. The receptors shown here come from an adult with an advanced solid tumor such as melanoma, head and neck, liver or kidney cancer. CDR3s include the opening cysteine and the closing phenylalanine or tryptophan. The D gene is left open where the match is weak. Not all rows give a size; the values are once, few, many and, for expanded clones, a class.

>-|TRBV2|TRBJ1-1|-
TGTGCCAGCAGTGAAAGTTCGGGGGCCATGAACACTGAAGCTTTCTTT
CASSESSGAMNTEAFF
>TRBD1|TRBV28|TRBJ1-2|-
TGTGCCATTCACAGGGGAAGGTTTAACTATGGCTACACCTTC
CAIHRGRFNYGYTF
>-|TRBV19|TRBJ1-2|-
TGTGCCAGTAGTATGACAGTGAACTATGGCTACACCTTC
CASSMTVNYGYTF
>-|TRBV29-1|TRBJ2-2|once
TGCAGCGGAGGGAGGAGGACCGGGGAGCTGTTTTTT
CSGGRRTGELFF
>-|TRBV13|TRBJ2-5|-
TGTGCCAGCAGCTTAAGTCAAGTAAGGGAGACCCAGTACTTC
CASSLSQVRETQYF
>-|TRBV6-5|TRBJ1-1|-
TGTGCCAGCAGTTACTCCGTAGGGGGGGGTCGCACTGAAGCTTTCTTT
CASSYSVGGGRTEAFF
>-|TRBV7-6|TRBJ2-2|-
TGTGCCAGCAGCCCTCAGGGGACGGCGAACACCGGGGAGCTGTTTTTT
CASSPQGTANTGELFF
>TRBD1|TRBV6-5|TRBJ1-2|-
TGTGCCAGCAGAATACCCGGGACAGAGAACTATGGCTACACCTTC
CASRIPGTENYGYTF
>-|TRBV6-1|TRBJ1-3|once
TGTGCCAGCAGGCCGGGACACGGAAACACCATATATTTT
CASRPGHGNTIYF
>-|TRBV19|TRBJ1-5|-
TGTGCCAGTAGTATAACAGGGAATCAGCCCCAGCATTTT
CASSITGNQPQHF
>-|TRBV18|TRBJ1-1|-
TGTGCCAGCTCACCACGAGGGGGGGAGAACACTGAAGCTTTCTTT
CASSPRGGENTEAFF
>-|TRBV5-1|TRBJ1-5|-
TGCGCCAGCAGCTGGGGGACCGACGGGCAGCCCCAGCATTTT
CASSWGTDGQPQHF
>-|TRBV7-2|TRBJ1-5|once
TGTGCCAGCAGCTTAAGGGGAGCTCAGCCCCAGCATTTT
CASSLRGAQPQHF
>TRBD2|TRBV5-6|TRBJ2-3|-
TGTGCCAGCAGCAGCGGGACTCTCACAGATACGCAGTATTTT
CASSSGTLTDTQYF
>-|TRBV9|TRBJ2-1|once
TGTGCCAGCAGCCCCGGGACGGCCTACAATGAGCAGTTCTTC
CASSPGTAYNEQFF
>-|TRBV6-5|TRBJ1-1|-
TGTGCCAGCAGTTACTTCAGGGGATCTGAAGCTTTCTTT
CASSYFRGSEAFF
>TRBD2|TRBV5-1|TRBJ2-7|once
TGCGCCAGCAGCTTGGAGGGACTAGTGGAATCCTACGAGCAGTACTTC
CASSLEGLVESYEQYF
>-|TRBV6-5|TRBJ2-1|-
TGTGCCAGCAGTCCCTTCCCTGCCGGCGGTGAGCAGTTCTTC
CASSPFPAGGEQFF
>-|TRBV5-4|TRBJ2-3|-
TGTGCCAGCAGCCCGGACAGATGGAGCACAGATACGCAGTATTTT
CASSPDRWSTDTQYF
>TRBD1|TRBV4-3|TRBJ1-2|-
TGCGCCAGCAGCCAAGATCTAGGGACAGCCAACTATGGCTACACCTTC
CASSQDLGTANYGYTF